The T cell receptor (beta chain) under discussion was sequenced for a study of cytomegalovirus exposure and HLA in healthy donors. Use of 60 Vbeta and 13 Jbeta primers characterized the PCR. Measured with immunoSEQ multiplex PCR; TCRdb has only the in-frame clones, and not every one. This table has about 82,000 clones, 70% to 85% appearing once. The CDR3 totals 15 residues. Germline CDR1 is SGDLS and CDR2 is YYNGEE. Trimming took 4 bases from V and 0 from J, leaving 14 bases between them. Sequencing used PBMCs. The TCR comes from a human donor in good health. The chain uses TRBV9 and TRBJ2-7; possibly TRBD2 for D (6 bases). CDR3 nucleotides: TGTGCCAGCAGCCCCGGGACTGTCCTCTCCTACGAGCAGTACTTC. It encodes CASSPGTVLSYEQYF.